The rows below give T cell receptor beta chains drawn from one sample of a study of shared clonotypes between healthy human individuals. Data came from immunoSEQ multiplex PCR; TCRdb stores just in-frame clones and leaves some out. The sample yields millions of clones, around 95% seen once. The specimen was naive CD4+ T cells sorted from blood. All receptors derive from a young man in good health. Each CDR3 is given with its conserved first and last residue. A D gene is named only where the DNA matches it firmly. Clone size is given for some rows only: seen once, a few or many times, or a class if the clone is expanded.

NA,TRBV7-8,NA,TRBJ1-4,CASSLYGAHPNEKLFF,TGTGCCAGCAGCTTATACGGGGCACACCCTAATGAAAAACTGTTTTTT
NA,TRBV7-2,TRBD2,TRBJ2-7,CASSSVAGGPGSYEQYF,TGTGCCAGCAGCTCGGTAGCGGGAGGGCCGGGGTCCTACGAGCAGTACTTC
NA,TRBV7-9,NA,TRBJ2-1,CASSFAGAAGNEQFF,TGTGCCAGCAGCTTCGCGGGGGCCGCCGGGAATGAGCAGTTCTTC
NA,TRBV5-1,NA,TRBJ1-1,CASSFQGVPNTEAFF,TGCGCCAGCAGCTTTCAGGGAGTCCCGAACACTGAAGCTTTCTTT
NA,TRBV5-6,TRBD1,TRBJ2-7,CASSVTGQFPYEQYF,TGTGCCAGCAGCGTAACGGGACAGTTCCCCTACGAGCAGTACTTC
NA,TRBV5-1,NA,TRBJ2-3,CASRGRSTDTQYF,TGCGCCAGCAGAGGGAGGAGCACAGATACGCAGTATTTT
once,TRBV5-4,NA,TRBJ2-7,CASSKQGGYEQYF,TGTGCCAGCAGTAAACAGGGGGGGTACGAGCAGTACTTC
NA,TRBV7-7,NA,TRBJ2-5,CAISHRVTETQYF,TGTGCTATCTCCCACAGGGTGACAGAGACCCAGTACTTC
NA,TRBV4-2,NA,TRBJ2-3,CASSQDITDTQYF,TGTGCCAGCAGCCAAGATATCACAGATACGCAGTATTTT
once,TRBV19,TRBD2,TRBJ2-7,CASSPAAGGYEQYF,TGTGCCAGTAGTCCCGCAGCGGGAGGCTACGAGCAGTACTTC
NA,TRBV30,NA,TRBJ1-2,CAWSVTVRDGYTF,TGTGCCTGGAGTGTAACGGTGAGGGACGGCTACACCTTC
many,TRBV7-9,TRBD1,TRBJ1-5,CASSLHLDRGSNQPQHF,TGTGCCAGCAGCTTACACCTAGACAGGGGGAGCAATCAGCCCCAGCATTTT
once,TRBV9,NA,TRBJ1-3,CASSISSSGNTIYF,TGTGCCAGCAGCATCTCGAGCTCTGGAAACACCATATATTTT
NA,TRBV11-2,NA,TRBJ2-7,CASSQFGIHSYEQYF,TGTGCCAGCAGCCAGTTCGGGATCCACTCCTACGAGCAGTACTTC
NA,TRBV28,TRBD1,TRBJ1-6,CASRGTGGRSPLHF,TGTGCCAGCAGGGGGACAGGGGGCAGATCACCCCTCCACTTT
NA,TRBV6-1,NA,TRBJ1-2,CASSEGQGNGGYTF,TGTGCCAGCAGTGAAGGTCAGGGGAACGGTGGCTACACCTTC
few,TRBV5-1,TRBD1,TRBJ1-2,CASNLQGDYGYTF,TGCGCCAGCAACCTACAGGGGGACTATGGCTACACCTTC
NA,TRBV9,NA,TRBJ1-2,CASSNFFSGGNYGYTF,TGTGCCAGCAGCAATTTTTTCTCGGGAGGTAACTATGGCTACACCTTC
NA,TRBV5-1,NA,TRBJ1-6,CASSAGGENSPLHF,TGCGCCAGCAGCGCCGGAGGGGAAAATTCACCCCTCCACTTT
NA,TRBV6-6,NA,TRBJ1-2,CASSRLAANYGYTF,TGTGCCAGCAGCCGGTTGGCAGCTAACTATGGCTACACCTTC
once,TRBV6-5,NA,TRBJ1-6,CASSYSDLGSPLHF,TGTGCCAGCAGTTACTCGGACCTCGGTTCACCCCTCCACTTT
NA,TRBV5-4,NA,TRBJ1-6,CASSLDRSYNSPLHF,TGTGCCAGCAGCTTAGACCGGTCCTATAATTCACCCCTCCACTTT
NA,TRBV5-1,NA,TRBJ2-3,CASSPMDPTGTQYF,TGCGCCAGCAGCCCTATGGACCCTACGGGAACGCAGTATTTT
NA,TRBV10-3,NA,TRBJ2-7,CAIRDVASNHEQYF,TGTGCCATCAGGGACGTCGCTAGCAACCACGAGCAGTACTTC
once,TRBV5-6,TRBD1,TRBJ1-5,CASSLWDRDDQPQHF,TGTGCCAGCAGTCTTTGGGACAGGGACGATCAGCCCCAGCATTTT
once,TRBV10-3,NA,TRBJ2-7,CAISESVGEQYF,TGTGCCATCAGTGAGTCTGTGGGCGAGCAGTACTTC
NA,TRBV4-2,TRBD2,TRBJ2-4,CASSFPGGPKNIQYF,TGTGCCAGCAGCTTCCCGGGGGGTCCCAAAAACATTCAGTACTTC
few,TRBV2,NA,TRBJ1-6,CASMARVSPLHF,TGTGCCAGCATGGCCAGGGTTTCACCCCTCCACTTT
NA,TRBV5-4,NA,TRBJ2-1,CASSTDGTAYNEQFF,TGTGCCAGCAGCACGGACGGGACTGCCTACAATGAGCAGTTCTTC
NA,TRBV9,NA,TRBJ1-6,CASSGGSPVGNSPLHF,TGTGCCAGCAGCGGGGGAAGCCCTGTCGGTAATTCACCCCTCCACTTT
few,TRBV2,NA,TRBJ1-6,CASSVKVGSSPLHF,TGTGCCAGCAGTGTGAAGGTCGGTTCCTCACCCCTCCACTTT
few,TRBV5-1,TRBD1,TRBJ2-7,CASSWGQGAFEQYF,TGCGCCAGCAGCTGGGGACAGGGGGCCTTCGAGCAGTACTTC
NA,TRBV6-5,NA,TRBJ1-6,CASNWGRDNSPLHF,TGTGCCAGCAACTGGGGCAGAGATAATTCACCCCTCCACTTT
NA,TRBV15,NA,TRBJ2-7,CATSRDRDTNYEQYF,TGTGCCACCAGCAGAGACCGGGACACAAACTACGAGCAGTACTTC
NA,TRBV11-2,NA,TRBJ2-7,CASSSSGTYEQYF,TGTGCCAGCAGCTCCTCTGGGACCTACGAGCAGTACTTC
NA,TRBV5-6,NA,TRBJ1-3,CASSGPEMSTIYF,TGTGCCAGCAGCGGCCCGGAGATGTCCACCATATATTTT
once,TRBV19,NA,TRBJ1-1,CASSRTAVNTEAFF,TGTGCCAGTAGTCGCACCGCGGTGAACACTGAAGCTTTCTTT
NA,TRBV5-1,NA,TRBJ2-7,CASSLGGTLSYEQYF,TGCGCCAGCAGCTTGGGGGGAACTCTCTCCTACGAGCAGTACTTC
NA,TRBV7-2,NA,TRBJ1-5,CASSLITGGNQPQHF,TGTGCCAGCAGCTTAATAACGGGGGGCAATCAGCCCCAGCATTTT
NA,TRBV30,NA,TRBJ2-5,CAWSTGKLETQYF,TGTGCCTGGAGTACAGGGAAATTAGAGACCCAGTACTTC
NA,TRBV5-1,NA,TRBJ1-2,CASSPPTGGYGYTF,TGCGCCAGCAGCCCTCCGACAGGAGGCTATGGCTACACCTTC
once,TRBV5-1,NA,TRBJ2-7,CASSLTDYEQYF,TGCGCCAGCAGCTTGACAGATTACGAGCAGTACTTC
NA,TRBV6-1,NA,TRBJ2-4,CASSEEATLAKNIQYF,TGTGCCAGCAGTGAGGAAGCTACCTTGGCCAAAAACATTCAGTACTTC
NA,TRBV7-2,TRBD1,TRBJ1-6,CASSLAQGATPLHF,TGTGCCAGCAGCTTAGCACAGGGGGCTACTCCCCTCCACTTT
NA,TRBV15,NA,TRBJ1-3,CATSTGGPGNTIYF,TGTGCCACCAGCACGGGGGGCCCGGGAAACACCATATATTTT
NA,TRBV10-3,NA,TRBJ1-2,CAITAGLVTNYGYTF,TGTGCCATCACCGCAGGGCTGGTCACCAACTATGGCTACACCTTC
NA,TRBV4-1,TRBD1,TRBJ2-1,CASSQPGTGMNEQFF,TGCGCCAGCAGCCAACCCGGGACAGGGATGAATGAGCAGTTCTTC
NA,TRBV4-1,NA,TRBJ1-3,CASSQDMTAGNTIYF,TGCGCCAGCAGCCAAGATATGACAGCTGGAAACACCATATATTTT
NA,TRBV6-6,NA,TRBJ1-1,CASNSRQDTEAFF,TGTGCCAGCAATTCCAGACAGGACACTGAAGCTTTCTTT